The 12 T cell receptor beta chains given below trace back to one sample, sequenced in a study of beta chain features in type 1 diabetes. Reverse transcribing all isolated RNA meant expressed TCRB transcripts were sequenced. Sequencing was performed with immunoSEQ multiplex PCR; in TCRdb, only in-frame clones are kept and a portion is missing. The table has fewer than 550,000 clones, approximately 10% seen once. Sequencing was carried out using naive CD4+ T cells from blood. Source of these receptors: a woman between 18 and 29 years old in good health.

The chain employs TRBV30 and TRBJ1-1; unclear D gene. With 0 bases removed from V and 4 bases from J, the gap between germline ends came to 9 bases. Germline values: CDR1 GTSNPN, CDR2 SVGIG (reference sequence). The CDR3 loop spans 13 amino acids. The CDR3: CAWSVSLSTEAFF. Written as DNA, the CDR3 is TGTGCCTGGAGTGTATCCTTGAGCACTGAAGCTTTCTTT.

There are a few counts of this clone. This chain links TRBV29-1 with TRBJ1-1; TRBD1 aligns across 7 bases. There are 13 residues in the CDR3. The germline V gene has CDR1 SQVTM and CDR2 ANQGSEA. With V trimmed by 5 bases and J by 6 bases, 9 bases remained unmatched. Here the CDR3 DNA reads TGCAGCGTTCGACAGGGAACAGGCGCTGAAGCTTTCTTT. Protein: CSVRQGTGAEAFF.

This clone showed up just a few times. The chain recombines TRBV29-1 with TRBJ1-5; 9 nucleotides match TRBD1. CDR3 length: 13 amino acids. Trimming removed 5 bases from V and 4 bases from J; junction bases left unmatched: 3. CDR1 and CDR2 from the germline V gene are SQVTM and ANQGSEA. CDR3 loop: CSVRDRANQPQHF. The DNA of the CDR3 is TGCAGCGTTCGGGACAGGGCAAATCAGCCCCAGCATTTT. Looking up the rest from reference TRBV29-1 and TRBJ1-5 gives the full variable domain: SAVISQKPSRDICQRGTSLTIQCQVDSQVTMMFWYRQQPGQSLTLIATANQGSEATYESGFVIDKFPISRPNLTFSTLTVSNMSPEDSSIYLCSVRDRANQPQHFGDGTRLSIL.

The chain links TRBV7-8 to TRBJ2-5; D uncertain. V lost 1 base and J lost 5, with 8 bases in between. This CDR3 has 13 residues. Germline lookup yields CDR1 SGHVS and CDR2 FQNEAQ. The CDR3, as DNA: TGTGCCAGCAGCTTAGACAGTCGGGAGACCCAGTACTTC. Amino acid sequence: CASSLDSRETQYF.

This clone has only a few counts. The rearrangement joins TRBV2 to TRBJ2-1; no reliable D call. CDR1 and CDR2 from the germline V gene are SNHLY and FYNNEI. V gave up 6 bases and J gave up 8 bases, with 14 bases separating them. This CDR3 comprises 13 residues. The CDR3 DNA reads as TGTGCCAGCAGCCCCTGGTTACGGTATGAGCAGTTCTTC. It encodes CASSPWLRYEQFF.

This clone was counted only a few times. V and J are TRBV9 and TRBJ1-4; D might be TRBD1 (6 bases). The V end was cut by 1 base, the J end by 8 bases, with 18 bases between. Per germline, CDR1 SGDLS and CDR2 YYNGEE. The CDR3 consists of 16 residues. CDR3 nucleotides: TGTGCCAGCAGCGTAAGCGCCGGGGGCTTTTTGGAAAAACTGTTTTTT. Translation: CASSVSAGGFLEKLFF.

This clone was detected once. One junction end disagrees with the germline gene, perhaps due to a read error. The rearrangement joins TRBV7-7 to TRBJ2-3; D perhaps matches TRBD2 (5 bases). Looked up from germline, CDR1 is SSHAT and CDR2 is FNYEAQ (reference sequence). The CDR3 length is 14 residues. The CDR3 DNA reads TGTGCTAGCAGCTCATCTAGCCCCACAGATACGCAGTATTTT. Translation: CASSSSSPTDTQYF.

A few counts support this clone. This chain joins TRBV28 and TRBJ2-2, with D uncertain. Trimming removed 6 bases at V and 2 bases at J, with 4 bases between. Germline V gene data show CDR1 as MDHEN and CDR2 as SYDVKM. The CDR3 extends over 12 amino acids. CDR3 loop: CASRENTGELFF. Written as DNA, the CDR3 is TGTGCCAGCAGGGAAAACACCGGGGAGCTGTTTTTT.

This clone was picked up one time. This chain joins TRBV28 and TRBJ2-1; a possible D gene is TRBD1 (6 bases). Trimming took off 5 bases at V and 1 base at J, with 15 bases between the two ends. In germline, CDR1 is MDHEN, CDR2 SYDVKM. This CDR3 has 16 amino acids. The CDR3 here is CASSGKQGESYNEQFF. The CDR3 coding sequence is TGTGCCAGCAGTGGGAAACAGGGAGAATCCTACAATGAGCAGTTCTTC. The whole variable domain, remainder taken from reference TRBV28 and TRBJ2-1, is DVKVTQSSRYLVKRTGEKVFLECVQDMDHENMFWYRQDPGLGLRLIYFSYDVKMKEKGDIPEGYSVSREKKERFSLILESASTNQTSMYLCASSGKQGESYNEQFFGPGTRLTVL.

This clone appeared a few times. V and J are TRBV11-1 and TRBJ2-3; tentatively, D is TRBD2 (5 bases). Trimming stripped 7 bases from V and 1 base from J, with 9 bases between. The length of the CDR3 is 13 residues. CDR1 is SGHAT and CDR2 is FQDESV in the germline V gene (reference sequence). CDR3 residues: CASKVGGTDTQYF. CDR3 nucleotide sequence: TGTGCCAGCAAGGTGGGAGGCACAGATACGCAGTATTTT.

This clone has only a few counts. The chain combines TRBV13 with TRBJ1-1; D is undetermined. Trimming removed 4 bases from V and 1 base from J, with 10 bases in between. Germline V gives CDR1 PRHDT, CDR2 FYEKMQ (reference sequence). The CDR3 covers 14 residues. The CDR3 sequence: CASSYLLKNTEAFF. DNA for the CDR3: TGTGCCAGCAGCTACCTTTTGAAGAACACTGAAGCTTTCTTT. The full variable domain, its missing parts supplied by reference TRBV13 and TRBJ1-1, is AAGVIQSPRHLIKEKRETATLKCYPIPRHDTVYWYQQGPGQDPQFLISFYEKMQSDKGSIPDRFSAQQFSDYHSELNMSSLELGDSALYFCASSYLLKNTEAFFGQGTRLTVV.

This clone was picked up a small number of times. The V and J genes are TRBV4-3 and TRBJ1-1; TRBD1 aligns across 9 bases. Per germline, CDR1 LGHNA and CDR2 YSLEER. J lost 6 bases, V lost 0 bases, and 8 bases had no gene match. The CDR3 is 16 residues long. In DNA, the CDR3 is TGCGCCAGCAGCCAAGAGCTCCGGGACAGGGTATCTGAAGCTTTCTTT. Its translation: CASSQELRDRVSEAFF.